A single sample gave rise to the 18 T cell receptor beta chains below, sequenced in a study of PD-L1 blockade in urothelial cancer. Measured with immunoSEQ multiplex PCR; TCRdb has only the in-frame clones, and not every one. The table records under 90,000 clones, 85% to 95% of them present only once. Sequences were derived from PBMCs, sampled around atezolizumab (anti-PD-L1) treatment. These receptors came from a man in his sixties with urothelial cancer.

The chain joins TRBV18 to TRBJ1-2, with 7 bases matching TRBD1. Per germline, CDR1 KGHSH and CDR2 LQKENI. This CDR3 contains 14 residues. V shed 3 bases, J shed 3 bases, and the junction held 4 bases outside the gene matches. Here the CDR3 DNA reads TGTGCCAGCTCACCGACAGGGCAGGACTATGGCTACACCTTC. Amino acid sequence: CASSPTGQDYGYTF.

Here the CDR3 DNA reads TGCGCCAGCAGCCAAGCGAGGCCATCTCAAGATACGCAGTATTTT. Translated: CASSQARPSQDTQYF. V is TRBV4-1 and J is TRBJ2-3; D remains ambiguous. The CDR3 has 15 amino acids. V was shortened by 1 base and J by 5 bases, with 13 bases between the two germline ends. Germline CDR1 and CDR2: MGHRA and YSYEKL.

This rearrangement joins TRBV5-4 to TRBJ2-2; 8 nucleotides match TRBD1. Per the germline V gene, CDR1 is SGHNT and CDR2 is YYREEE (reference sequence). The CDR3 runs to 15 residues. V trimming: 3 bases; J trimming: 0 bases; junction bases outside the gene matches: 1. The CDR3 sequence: CASSSGQANTGELFF. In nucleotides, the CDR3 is TGTGCCAGCAGCTCGGGACAGGCGAACACCGGGGAGCTGTTTTTT.

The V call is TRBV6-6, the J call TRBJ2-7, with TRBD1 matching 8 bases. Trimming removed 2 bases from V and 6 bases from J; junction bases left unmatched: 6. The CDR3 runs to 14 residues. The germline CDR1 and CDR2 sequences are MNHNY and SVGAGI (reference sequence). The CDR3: CASSYDRGRGEQYF. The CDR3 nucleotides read TGTGCCAGCAGTTACGACAGGGGACGTGGCGAGCAGTACTTC.

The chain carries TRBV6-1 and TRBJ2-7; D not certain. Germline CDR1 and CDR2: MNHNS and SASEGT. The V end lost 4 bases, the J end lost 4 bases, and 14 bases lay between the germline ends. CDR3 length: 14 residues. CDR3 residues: CASSVHTSLYEQYF. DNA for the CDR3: TGTGCCAGCAGTGTACACACATCCCTTTACGAGCAGTACTTC.

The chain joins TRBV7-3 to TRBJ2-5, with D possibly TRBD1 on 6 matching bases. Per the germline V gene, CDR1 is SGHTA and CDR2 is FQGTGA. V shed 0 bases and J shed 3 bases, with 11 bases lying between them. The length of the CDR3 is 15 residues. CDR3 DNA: TGTGCCAGCAGCTTAACCCCGGGACATGAAGAGACCCAGTACTTC. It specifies CASSLTPGHEETQYF.

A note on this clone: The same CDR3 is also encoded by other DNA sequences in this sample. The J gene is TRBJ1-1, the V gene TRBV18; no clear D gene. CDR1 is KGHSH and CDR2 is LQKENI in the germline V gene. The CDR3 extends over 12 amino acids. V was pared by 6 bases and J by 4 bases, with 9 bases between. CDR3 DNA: TGTGCCAGCTCCCCCTCGGGCACTGAAGCTTTCTTT. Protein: CASSPSGTEAFF. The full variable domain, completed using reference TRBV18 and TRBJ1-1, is NAGVMQNPRHLVRRRGQEARLRCSPMKGHSHVYWYRQLPEEGLKFMVYLQKENIIDESGMPKERFSAEFPKEGPSILRIQQVVRGDSAAYFCASSPSGTEAFFGQGTRLTVV.

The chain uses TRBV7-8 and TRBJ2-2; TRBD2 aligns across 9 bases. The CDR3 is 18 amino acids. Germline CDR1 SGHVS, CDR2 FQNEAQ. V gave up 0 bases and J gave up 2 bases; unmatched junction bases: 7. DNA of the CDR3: TGTGCCAGCAGCTTAGCGTATCAGCGGGGGGAAAACACCGGGGAGCTGTTTTTT. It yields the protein CASSLAYQRGENTGELFF.

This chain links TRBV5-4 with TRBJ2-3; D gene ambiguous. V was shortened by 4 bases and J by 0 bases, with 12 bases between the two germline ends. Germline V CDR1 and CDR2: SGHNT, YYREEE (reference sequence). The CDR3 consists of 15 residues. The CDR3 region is CASSAVATSTDTQYF. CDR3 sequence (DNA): TGTGCCAGCAGCGCGGTCGCTACTAGCACAGATACGCAGTATTTT.

The CDR3 sequence is CAWSSGTGFSYEQYF. The CDR3 DNA is TGTGCCTGGAGTTCAGGGACAGGCTTCTCCTACGAGCAGTACTTC. The chain links TRBV30 to TRBJ2-7, with TRBD1 matching over 8 bases. The V segment lost 2 bases and the J segment 0 bases; nucleotides outside the gene matches: 6. CDR1 and CDR2 (germline): GTSNPN, SVGIG (reference sequence). The CDR3 covers 15 residues. Drawing the rest from reference TRBV30 and TRBJ2-7, the complete variable domain is SQTIHQWPATLVQPVGSPLSLECTVEGTSNPNLYWYRQAAGRGLQLLFYSVGIGQISSEVPQNLSASRPQDRQFILSSKKLLLSDSGFYLCAWSSGTGFSYEQYFGPGTRLTVT.

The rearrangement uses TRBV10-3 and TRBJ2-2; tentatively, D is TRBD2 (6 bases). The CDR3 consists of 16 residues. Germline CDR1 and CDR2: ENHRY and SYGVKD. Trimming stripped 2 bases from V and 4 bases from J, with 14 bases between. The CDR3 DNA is TGTGCCATCAGTGAGGGGGGGTCGGGGTCCACCGGGGAGCTGTTTTTT. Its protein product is CAISEGGSGSTGELFF.

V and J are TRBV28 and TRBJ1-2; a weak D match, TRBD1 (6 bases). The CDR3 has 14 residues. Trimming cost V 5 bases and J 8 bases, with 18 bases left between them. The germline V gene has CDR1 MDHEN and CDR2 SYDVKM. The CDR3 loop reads CASSLPRDTGGYTF. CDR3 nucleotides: TGTGCCAGCAGTCTCCCTCGGGACACAGGGGGCTACACCTTC.

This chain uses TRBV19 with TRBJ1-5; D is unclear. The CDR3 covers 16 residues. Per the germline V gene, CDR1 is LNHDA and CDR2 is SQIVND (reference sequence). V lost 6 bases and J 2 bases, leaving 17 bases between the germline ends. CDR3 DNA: TGTGCCAGTAGCCCCGACGGGGTTGGGCGCAATCAGCCCCAGCATTTT. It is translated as CASSPDGVGRNQPQHF.

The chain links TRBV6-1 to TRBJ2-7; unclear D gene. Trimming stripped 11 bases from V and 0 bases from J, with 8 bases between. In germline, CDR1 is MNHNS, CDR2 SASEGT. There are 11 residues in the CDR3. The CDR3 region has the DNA TGTGCCGGTAGCAACTCCTACGAGCAGTACTTC. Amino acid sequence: CAGSNSYEQYF.

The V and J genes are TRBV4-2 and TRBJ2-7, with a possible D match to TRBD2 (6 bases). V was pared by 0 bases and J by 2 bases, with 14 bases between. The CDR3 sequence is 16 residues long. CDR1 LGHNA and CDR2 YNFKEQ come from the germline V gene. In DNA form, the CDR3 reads TGTGCCAGCAGCCAAGAGGGGTCGGAGGGAGCCTACGAGCAGTACTTC. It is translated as CASSQEGSEGAYEQYF.

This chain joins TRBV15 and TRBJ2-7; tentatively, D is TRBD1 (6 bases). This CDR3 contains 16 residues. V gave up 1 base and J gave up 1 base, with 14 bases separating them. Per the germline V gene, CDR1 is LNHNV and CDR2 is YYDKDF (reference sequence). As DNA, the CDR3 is TGTGCCACCAGCAGAGGAAGGACAGACTCTTCCTACGAGCAGTACTTC. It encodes CATSRGRTDSSYEQYF.

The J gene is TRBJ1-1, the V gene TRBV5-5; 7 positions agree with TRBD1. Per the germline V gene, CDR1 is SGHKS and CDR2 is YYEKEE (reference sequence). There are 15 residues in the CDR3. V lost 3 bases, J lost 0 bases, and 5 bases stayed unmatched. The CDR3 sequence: CASSSGTEMNTEAFF. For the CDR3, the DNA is TGTGCCAGCAGCTCCGGGACAGAGATGAACACTGAAGCTTTCTTT.

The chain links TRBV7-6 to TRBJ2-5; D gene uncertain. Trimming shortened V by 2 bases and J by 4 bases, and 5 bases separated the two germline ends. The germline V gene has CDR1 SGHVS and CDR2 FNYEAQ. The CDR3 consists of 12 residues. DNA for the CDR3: TGTGCCAGCAGCTTATTCGTAGAGACCCAGTACTTC. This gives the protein CASSLFVETQYF.